These 5 T cell receptor beta chains originate from one sample sequenced in a study of blood T cells in healthy people across ages (dated by TCRdb to about 2015). The protocol used for the library was 5' RACE. A second 7 to 11 cycle PCR used a sample-barcoded 5' primer and a J-beta primer mix. Clones were called with MiXCR by TCRdb after fastp trimmed the public reads at Q25, and only in-frame beta chains were retained. CDR3 protein duplicates are merged, each entry listing the most common genes and DNA. The sample table shows 1.5 million to 2 million distinct CDR3 sequences, and about two fifths are seen once. In total, the top ten clones hold more than 20% of the sample. The sample comprised blood. The receptors were gathered from a human donor in good health.

This clonotype was picked up a small number of times. V is TRBV12-3 or TRBV12-4 and J is TRBJ2-1; tentatively, D is TRBD1 (5 bases). This CDR3 contains 13 residues. The V end lost 5 bases, the J end lost 7 bases, and 12 bases lay between the germline ends. The CDR3 reads CASSPRTLNEQFF. DNA of the CDR3: TGTGCCAGCAGTCCCCGGACACTAAATGAGCAGTTCTTC.

Notes on this clonotype: A much larger clone differs by one base, so this may be a read error. This chain joins TRBV5-5 and TRBJ2-5; 9 bases align to TRBD1. Germline V gene lookup returns CDR1 SGHKS and CDR2 YYEKEE (reference sequence). This CDR3 has 15 residues. V lost 3 bases to trimming and J lost 4 bases; unmatched junction nucleotides: 7. CDR3 loop: CASSWVGQGAETQYF. In DNA, the CDR3 is TGTGCCAGCAGCTGGGTGGGACAGGGTGCAGAGACCCAGTACTTC.

This clonotype was observed a handful of times. This chain joins TRBV7-2 and TRBJ2-3, with a weak D call TRBD2 (5 bases). The CDR3 covers 14 residues. V lost 0 bases to trimming and J lost 4 bases, with 8 bases between them. Germline CDR1 SGHTA, CDR2 FQGNSA. The CDR3 coding sequence is TGTGCCAGCAGCTTAGCCTGGACTGCAGATACGCAGTATTTT. Translated: CASSLAWTADTQYF.

The CDR3 region is CASSLGLQGAAPNYGYTF. The CDR3, as DNA: TGTGCCAGCAGCTTAGGCCTCCAGGGCGCCGCTCCTAACTATGGCTACACCTTC. The chain uses TRBV7-9 and TRBJ1-2; weak D call: TRBD1 (5 bases). V gave up 1 base and J gave up 0 bases, with 18 bases separating them. Germline V gene data show CDR1 as SEHNR and CDR2 as FQNEAQ (reference sequence). There are 18 residues in the CDR3.

This clonotype is a singleton in its sample. J is TRBJ2-7 and V is TRBV5-5, with 7 bases aligning to TRBD2. The length of the CDR3 is 14 residues. The ends lost 0 bases at V and 7 bases at J; junction bases unmatched: 7. The V gene's germline CDR1 is SGHKS and CDR2 YYEKEE (reference sequence). The CDR3 coding sequence is TGTGCCAGCAGCTTGGGCGGGGAGGGTAGTGAGCAGTACTTC. Its translation is CASSLGGEGSEQYF.